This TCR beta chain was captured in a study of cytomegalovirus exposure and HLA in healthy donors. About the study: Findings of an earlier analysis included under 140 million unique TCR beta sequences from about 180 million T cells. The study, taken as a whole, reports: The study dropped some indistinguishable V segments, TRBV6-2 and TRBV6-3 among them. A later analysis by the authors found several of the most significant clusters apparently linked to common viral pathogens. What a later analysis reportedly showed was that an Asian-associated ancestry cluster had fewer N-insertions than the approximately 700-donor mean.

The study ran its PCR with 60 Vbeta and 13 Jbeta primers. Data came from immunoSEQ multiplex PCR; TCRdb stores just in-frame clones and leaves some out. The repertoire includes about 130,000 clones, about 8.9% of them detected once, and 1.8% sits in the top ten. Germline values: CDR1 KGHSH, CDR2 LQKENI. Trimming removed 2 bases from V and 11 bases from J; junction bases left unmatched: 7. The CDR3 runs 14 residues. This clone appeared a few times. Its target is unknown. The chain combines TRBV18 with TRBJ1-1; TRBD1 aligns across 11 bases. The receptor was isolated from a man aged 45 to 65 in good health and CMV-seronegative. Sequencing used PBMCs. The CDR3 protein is CASSPDAGQGAAFF. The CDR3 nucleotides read TGTGCCAGCTCACCAGATGCCGGACAGGGGGCGGCTTTCTTT.